This T cell receptor (beta chain) was identified during a study of cytomegalovirus exposure and HLA in healthy donors. PCR employed 60 Vbeta and 13 Jbeta primers. Some clones are missing from TCRdb's copy, which holds only in-frame ones; the method was immunoSEQ multiplex PCR. The sample contains approximately 130,000 clones, more than 75% of which appear only once. Germline V gene data show CDR1 as MGHDK and CDR2 as SYGVNS. V was pared by 8 bases and J by 1 base, with 5 bases of the junction left unmatched. The CDR3 consists of 14 residues. The genes are TRBV25-1 and TRBJ2-7; 10 bases line up with TRBD1. Sequencing was done on a sample of PBMCs. The receptor was isolated from a woman between 25 and 40 years old in good health and CMV-seronegative. The CDR3 bases are TGTGCCAGCCAACCGGGACAGGGGTCCTACGAGCAGTACTTC. This translates into CASQPGQGSYEQYF.